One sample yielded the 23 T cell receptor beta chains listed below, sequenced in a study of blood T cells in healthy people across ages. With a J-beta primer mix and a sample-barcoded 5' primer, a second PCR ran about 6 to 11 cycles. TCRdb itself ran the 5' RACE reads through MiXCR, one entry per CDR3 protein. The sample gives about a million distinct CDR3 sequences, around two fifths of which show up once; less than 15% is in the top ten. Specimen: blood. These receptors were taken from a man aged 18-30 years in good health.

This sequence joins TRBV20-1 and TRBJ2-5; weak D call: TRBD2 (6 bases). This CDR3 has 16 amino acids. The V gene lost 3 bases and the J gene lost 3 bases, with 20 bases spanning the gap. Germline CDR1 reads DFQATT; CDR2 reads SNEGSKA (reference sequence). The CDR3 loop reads CSASSRWGTGEETQYF. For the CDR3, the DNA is TGCAGTGCTAGTTCCCGATGGGGGACTGGAGAAGAGACCCAGTACTTC.

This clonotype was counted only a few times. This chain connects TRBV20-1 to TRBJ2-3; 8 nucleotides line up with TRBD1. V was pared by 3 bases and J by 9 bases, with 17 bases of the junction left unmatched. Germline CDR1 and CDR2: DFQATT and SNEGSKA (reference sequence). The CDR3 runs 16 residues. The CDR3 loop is CSARGSGQGQAITQYF. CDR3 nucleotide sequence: TGCAGTGCTAGGGGGTCCGGACAGGGTCAGGCTATAACGCAGTATTTT.

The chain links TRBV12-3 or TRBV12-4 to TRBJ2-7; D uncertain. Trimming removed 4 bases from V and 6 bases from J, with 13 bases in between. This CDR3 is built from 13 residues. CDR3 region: CASSSQTLSEQYF. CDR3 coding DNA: TGTGCCAGCAGTTCCCAGACTTTATCCGAGCAGTACTTC.

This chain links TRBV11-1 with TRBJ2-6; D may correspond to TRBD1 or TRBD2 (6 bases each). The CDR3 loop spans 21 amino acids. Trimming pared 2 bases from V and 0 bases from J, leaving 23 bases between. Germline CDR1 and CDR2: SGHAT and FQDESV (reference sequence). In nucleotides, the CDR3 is TGTGCCAGCAGCTTATTATCCCCTGTCCGAGGGGGGATCTCTGGGGCCAACGTCCTGACTTTC. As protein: CASSLLSPVRGGISGANVLTF.

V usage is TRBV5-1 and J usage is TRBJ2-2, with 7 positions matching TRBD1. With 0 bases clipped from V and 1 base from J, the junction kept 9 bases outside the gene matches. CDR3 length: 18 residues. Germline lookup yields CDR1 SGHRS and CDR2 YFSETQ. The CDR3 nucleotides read TGCGCCAGCAGCTTGGACAGGGGCCTTAGATTGAACACCGGGGAGCTGTTTTTT. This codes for CASSLDRGLRLNTGELFF.

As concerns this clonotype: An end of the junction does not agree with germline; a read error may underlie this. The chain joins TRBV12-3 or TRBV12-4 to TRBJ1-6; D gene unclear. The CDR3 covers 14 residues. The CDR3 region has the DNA TGTGCCAGCAGTTTCAACGACTTGAATTCACCCCCCCACTTT. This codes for CASSFNDLNSPPHF.

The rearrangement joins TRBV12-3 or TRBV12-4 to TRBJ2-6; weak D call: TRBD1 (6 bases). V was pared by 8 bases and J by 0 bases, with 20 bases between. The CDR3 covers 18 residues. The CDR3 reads CASVNTMGHLSGANVLTF. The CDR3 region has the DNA TGTGCCAGCGTTAATACGATGGGACACCTCTCTGGGGCCAACGTCCTGACTTTC.

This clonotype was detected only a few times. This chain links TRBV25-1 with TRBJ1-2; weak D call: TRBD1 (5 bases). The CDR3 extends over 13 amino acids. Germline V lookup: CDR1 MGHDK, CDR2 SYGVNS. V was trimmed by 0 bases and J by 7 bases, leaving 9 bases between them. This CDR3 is CASSEYPGSGYTF. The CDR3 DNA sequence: TGTGCCAGCAGTGAATACCCAGGGAGTGGCTACACCTTC.

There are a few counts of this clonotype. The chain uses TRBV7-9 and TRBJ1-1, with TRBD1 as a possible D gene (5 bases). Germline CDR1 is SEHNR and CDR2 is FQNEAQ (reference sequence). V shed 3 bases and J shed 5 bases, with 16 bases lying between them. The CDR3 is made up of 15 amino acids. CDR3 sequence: CASSFIRGPRTEAFF. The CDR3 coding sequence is TGTGCCAGCAGCTTTATTAGGGGACCGAGGACTGAAGCTTTCTTT.

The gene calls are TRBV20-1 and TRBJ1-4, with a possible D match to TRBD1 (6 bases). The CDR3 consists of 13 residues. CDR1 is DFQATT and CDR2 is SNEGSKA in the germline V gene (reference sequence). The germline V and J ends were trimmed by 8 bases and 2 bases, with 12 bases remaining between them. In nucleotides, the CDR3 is TGCAGTATCCGGGACACCACTAATGAAAAACTGTTTTTT. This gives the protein CSIRDTTNEKLFF.

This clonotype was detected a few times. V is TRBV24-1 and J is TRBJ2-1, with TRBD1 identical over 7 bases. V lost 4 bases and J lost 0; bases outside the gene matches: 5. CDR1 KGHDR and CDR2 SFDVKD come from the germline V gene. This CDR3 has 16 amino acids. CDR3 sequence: CATSDHRGFSYNEQFF. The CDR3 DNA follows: TGTGCCACCAGTGACCACAGGGGTTTCTCCTACAATGAGCAGTTCTTC.

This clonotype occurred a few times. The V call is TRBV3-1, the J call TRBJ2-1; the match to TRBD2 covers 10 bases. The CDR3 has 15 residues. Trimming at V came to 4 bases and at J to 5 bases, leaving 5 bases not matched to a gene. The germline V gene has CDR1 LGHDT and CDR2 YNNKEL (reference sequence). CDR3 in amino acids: CASSPKAGGNNEQFF. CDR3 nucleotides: TGTGCCAGCAGCCCCAAAGCGGGGGGGAACAATGAGCAGTTCTTC.

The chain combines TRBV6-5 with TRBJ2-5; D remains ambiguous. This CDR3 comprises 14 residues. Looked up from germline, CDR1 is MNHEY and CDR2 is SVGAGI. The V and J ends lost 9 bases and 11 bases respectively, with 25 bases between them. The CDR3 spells CASATNSQGYKQYF. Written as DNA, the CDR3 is TGTGCCAGTGCGACAAACTCCCAAGGCTACAAGCAGTACTTC.

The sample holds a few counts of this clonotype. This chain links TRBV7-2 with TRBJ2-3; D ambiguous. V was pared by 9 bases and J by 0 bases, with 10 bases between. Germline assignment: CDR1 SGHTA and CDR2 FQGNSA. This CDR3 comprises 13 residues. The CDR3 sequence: CASALASTDTQYF. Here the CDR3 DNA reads TGTGCCAGTGCCTTGGCTAGCACAGATACGCAGTATTTT.

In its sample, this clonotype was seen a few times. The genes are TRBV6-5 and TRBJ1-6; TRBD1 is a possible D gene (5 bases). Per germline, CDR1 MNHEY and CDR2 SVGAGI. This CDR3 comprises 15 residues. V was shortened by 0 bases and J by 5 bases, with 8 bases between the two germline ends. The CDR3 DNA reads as TGTGCCAGCAGTTACTCCACAGGAAATAATTCACCCCTCCACTTT. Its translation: CASSYSTGNNSPLHF.

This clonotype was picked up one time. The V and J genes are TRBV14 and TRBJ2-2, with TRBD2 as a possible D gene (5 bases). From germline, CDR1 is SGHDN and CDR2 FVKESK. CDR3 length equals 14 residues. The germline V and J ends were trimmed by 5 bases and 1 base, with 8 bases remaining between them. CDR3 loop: CASSNRENTGELFF. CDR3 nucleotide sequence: TGTGCCAGCAGCAACCGGGAGAACACCGGGGAGCTGTTTTTT.

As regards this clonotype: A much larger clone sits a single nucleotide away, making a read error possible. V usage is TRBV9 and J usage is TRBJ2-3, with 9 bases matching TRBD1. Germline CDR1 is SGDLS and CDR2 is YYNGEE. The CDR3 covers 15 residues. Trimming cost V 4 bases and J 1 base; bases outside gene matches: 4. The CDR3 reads CASSPWDRGTDTQYF. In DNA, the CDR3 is TGTGCCAGCAGCCCCTGGGACAGGGGCACAGATACGCAGTATTTT.

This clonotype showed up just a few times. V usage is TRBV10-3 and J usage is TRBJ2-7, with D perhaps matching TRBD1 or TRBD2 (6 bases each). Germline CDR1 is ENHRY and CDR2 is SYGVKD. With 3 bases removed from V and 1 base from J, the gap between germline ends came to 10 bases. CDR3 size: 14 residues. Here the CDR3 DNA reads TGTGCCATCAGTGATAAGGGGGGATCCTACGAGCAGTACTTC. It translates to CAISDKGGSYEQYF.

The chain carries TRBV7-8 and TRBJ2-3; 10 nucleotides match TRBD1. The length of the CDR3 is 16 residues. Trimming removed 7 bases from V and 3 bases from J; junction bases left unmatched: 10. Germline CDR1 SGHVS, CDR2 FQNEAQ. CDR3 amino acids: CASIMGTGVLTDTQYF. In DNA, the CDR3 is TGTGCCAGCATCATGGGGACAGGGGTTTTGACAGATACGCAGTATTTT.

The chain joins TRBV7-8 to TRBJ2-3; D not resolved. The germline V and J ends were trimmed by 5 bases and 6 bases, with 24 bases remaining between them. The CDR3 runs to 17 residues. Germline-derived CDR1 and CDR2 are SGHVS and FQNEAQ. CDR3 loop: CASSLLSTTKGTDTQYF. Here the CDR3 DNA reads TGTGCCAGCAGCCTACTATCGACGACGAAGGGTACGGATACGCAGTATTTT.

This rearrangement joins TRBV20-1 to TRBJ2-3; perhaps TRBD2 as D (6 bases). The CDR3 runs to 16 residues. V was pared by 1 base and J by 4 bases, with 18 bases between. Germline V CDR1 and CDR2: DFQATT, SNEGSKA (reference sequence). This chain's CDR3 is CSARGWEDLRPDTQYF. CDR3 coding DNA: TGCAGTGCTAGAGGCTGGGAGGATCTGAGGCCAGATACGCAGTATTTT.

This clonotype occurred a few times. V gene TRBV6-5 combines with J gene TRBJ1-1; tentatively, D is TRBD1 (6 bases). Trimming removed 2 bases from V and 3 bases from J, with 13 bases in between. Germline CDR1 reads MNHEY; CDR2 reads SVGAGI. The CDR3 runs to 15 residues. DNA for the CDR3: TGTGCCAGCAGTTACGGGGGGACACTAGACACTGAAGCTTTCTTT. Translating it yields CASSYGGTLDTEAFF.

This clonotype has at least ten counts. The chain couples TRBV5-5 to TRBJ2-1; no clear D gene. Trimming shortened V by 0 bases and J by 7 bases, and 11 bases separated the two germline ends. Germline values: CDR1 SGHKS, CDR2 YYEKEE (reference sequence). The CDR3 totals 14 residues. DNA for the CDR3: TGTGCCAGCAGCTTGGCCGGGCAAGGAAATGAGCAGTTCTTC. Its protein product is CASSLAGQGNEQFF.